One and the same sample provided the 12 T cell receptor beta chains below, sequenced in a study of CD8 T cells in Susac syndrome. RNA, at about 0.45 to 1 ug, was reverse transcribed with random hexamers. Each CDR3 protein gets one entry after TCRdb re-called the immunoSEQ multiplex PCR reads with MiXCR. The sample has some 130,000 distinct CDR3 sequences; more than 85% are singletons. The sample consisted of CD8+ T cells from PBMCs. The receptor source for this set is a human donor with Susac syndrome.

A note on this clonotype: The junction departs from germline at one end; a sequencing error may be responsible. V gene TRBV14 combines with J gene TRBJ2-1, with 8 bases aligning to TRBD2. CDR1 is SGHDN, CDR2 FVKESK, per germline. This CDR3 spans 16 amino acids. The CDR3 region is CASRQASGRSYNEQFF. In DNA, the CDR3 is TGTGCCAGCAGGCAAGCTAGCGGGCGCTCCTACAATGAGCAGTTCTTC.

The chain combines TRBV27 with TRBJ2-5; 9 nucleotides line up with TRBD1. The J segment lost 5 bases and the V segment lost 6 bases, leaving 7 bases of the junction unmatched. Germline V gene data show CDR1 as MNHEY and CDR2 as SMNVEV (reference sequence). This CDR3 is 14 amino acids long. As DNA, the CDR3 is TGTGCCAGCAGAACTACAGGGGGCAGGGAGACCCAGTACTTC. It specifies CASRTTGGRETQYF.

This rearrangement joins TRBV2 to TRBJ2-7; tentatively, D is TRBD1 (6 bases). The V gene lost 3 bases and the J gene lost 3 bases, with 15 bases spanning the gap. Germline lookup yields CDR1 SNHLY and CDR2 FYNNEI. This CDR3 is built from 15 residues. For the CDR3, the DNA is TGTGCCAGCAGTGATTTCGCACAGGGCAACTACGAGCAGTACTTC. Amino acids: CASSDFAQGNYEQYF. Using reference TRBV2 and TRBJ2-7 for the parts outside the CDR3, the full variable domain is EPEVTQTPSHQVTQMGQEVILRCVPISNHLYFYWYRQILGQKVEFLVSFYNNEISEKSEIFDDQFSVERPDGSNFTLKIRSTKLEDSAMYFCASSDFAQGNYEQYFGPGTRLTVT.

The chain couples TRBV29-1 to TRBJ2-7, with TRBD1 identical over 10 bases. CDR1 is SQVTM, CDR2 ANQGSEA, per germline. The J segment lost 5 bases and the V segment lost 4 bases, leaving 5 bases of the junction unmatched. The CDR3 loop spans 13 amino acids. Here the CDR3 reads CSVGGTGEDEQYF. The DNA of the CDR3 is TGCAGCGTTGGTGGGACAGGGGAGGACGAGCAGTACTTC.

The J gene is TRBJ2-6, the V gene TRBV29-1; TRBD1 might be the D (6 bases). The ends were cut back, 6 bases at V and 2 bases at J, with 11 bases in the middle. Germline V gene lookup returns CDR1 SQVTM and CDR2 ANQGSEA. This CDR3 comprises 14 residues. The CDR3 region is CSVATGTGANVLTF. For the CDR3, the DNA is TGCAGCGTAGCTACAGGGACTGGGGCCAACGTCCTGACTTTC.

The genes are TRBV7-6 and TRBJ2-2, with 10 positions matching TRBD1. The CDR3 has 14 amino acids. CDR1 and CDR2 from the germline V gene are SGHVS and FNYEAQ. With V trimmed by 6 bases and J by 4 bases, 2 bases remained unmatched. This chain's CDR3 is CASRGDRGTGELFF. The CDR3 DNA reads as TGTGCCAGCAGAGGGGACAGGGGCACCGGGGAGCTGTTTTTT.

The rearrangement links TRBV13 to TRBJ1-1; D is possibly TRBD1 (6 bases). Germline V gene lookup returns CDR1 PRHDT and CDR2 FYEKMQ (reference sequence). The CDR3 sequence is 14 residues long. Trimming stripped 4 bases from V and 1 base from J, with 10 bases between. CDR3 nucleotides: TGTGCCAGCAGCTCCGGGACATCGAACACTGAAGCTTTCTTT. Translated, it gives CASSSGTSNTEAFF.

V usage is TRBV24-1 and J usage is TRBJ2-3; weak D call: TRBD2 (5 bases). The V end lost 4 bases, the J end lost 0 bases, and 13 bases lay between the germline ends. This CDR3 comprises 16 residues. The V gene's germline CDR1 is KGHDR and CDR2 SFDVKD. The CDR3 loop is CATSDSTRISTDTQYF. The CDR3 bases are TGTGCCACCAGTGACTCAACTAGGATTAGCACAGATACGCAGTATTTT.

The CDR3 loop reads CASSQGDRINEQFF. Here the CDR3 DNA reads TGCGCCAGCAGCCAAGGGGATCGGATCAATGAGCAGTTCTTC. The rearrangement joins TRBV4-1 to TRBJ2-1; no definite D call. The V gene lost 1 base and the J gene lost 6 bases, with 10 bases spanning the gap. The germline CDR1 and CDR2 sequences are MGHRA and YSYEKL. The CDR3 runs to 14 residues.

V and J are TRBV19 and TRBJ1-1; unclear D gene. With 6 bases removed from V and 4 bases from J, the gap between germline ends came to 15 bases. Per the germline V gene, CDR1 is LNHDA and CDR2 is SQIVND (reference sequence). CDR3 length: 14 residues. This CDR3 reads CASRMSVVGTEAFF. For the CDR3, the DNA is TGTGCCAGTAGGATGTCTGTCGTCGGCACTGAAGCTTTCTTT.

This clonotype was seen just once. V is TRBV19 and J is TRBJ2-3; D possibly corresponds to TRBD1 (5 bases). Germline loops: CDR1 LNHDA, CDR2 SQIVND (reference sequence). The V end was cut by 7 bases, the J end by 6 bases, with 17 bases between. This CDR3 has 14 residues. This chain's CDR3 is CASTPGVQDDTQYF. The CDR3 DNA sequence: TGTGCCAGTACCCCTGGGGTACAGGACGATACGCAGTATTTT.

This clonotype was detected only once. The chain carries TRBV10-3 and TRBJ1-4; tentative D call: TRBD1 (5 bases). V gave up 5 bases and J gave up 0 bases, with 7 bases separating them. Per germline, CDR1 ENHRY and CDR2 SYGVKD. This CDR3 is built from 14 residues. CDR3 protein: CAISTGTTNEKLFF. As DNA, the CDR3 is TGTGCCATCAGTACAGGCACAACTAATGAAAAACTGTTTTTT.